This T cell receptor (beta chain) stems from a study of shared clonotypes between healthy human individuals (dated by TCRdb to about 2020). About the investigation overall: Three men and two women, aged 18 to 49 years, made up the cohort. For each donor, CD4 naive and CD4 memory were each run on three plates, CD8 naive on two plates, and CD8 memory on one plate. To estimate repertoire size and how much clonotypes are shared between individuals, the study performed deep sequencing of blood TCR repertoires from roughly five healthy adults. Different laboratories and diverse techniques were used to prepare libraries and sequence TCR repertoires, to increase sequencing depth and limit assay-specific biases. Between about 0.8 and 9.5 billion PBMCs per donor were obtained by leukapheresis.

General study outcomes and caveats: Rarefaction of sorted-subset datasets indicated incomplete sequencing despite the large sequencing depth. Sampling was restricted to blood, and TCR repertoires in tissues likely differ from the TCR repertoires found in blood. Based on pairwise subsampling, the degree of clonotype sharing among donors was expected to be affected by sequencing depth. Across several donors, around 5.4% of naive CD4, roughly 3.5% of naive CD8, 2% to 2.5% of memory CD4, and 0.3% to 0.45% of memory CD8 clonotypes were shared. The genetic and exposure-history diversity represented was limited by the small number of donors. Higher generation probabilities were observed for clonotypes shared by all four sorted-subset donors than for non-shared clonotypes. Naive subsets generally had larger estimated clonotype richness than memory subsets did.

TCR CDR3 regions were amplified from genomic DNA by multiplex PCR using the deep immunoSEQ assay. For each cell subset, the extracted genomic DNA was distributed evenly across all wells of several immunoSEQ 96-well plates, and each plate served as one replicate. For sorted subsets, approximately 200 ng of genomic DNA, equivalent to some 33,000 T cell genomes, went into each replicate PCR. Purified libraries were measured with a Qubit 3.0 fluorometer, size-checked on a Bioanalyzer 2100, and measured again with the KAPA Library Quantification kit. Every immunoSEQ 96-well plate was sequenced on a separate single-read 150-cycle Illumina NextSeq 550 flow cell. In the source study's methods: The immunoSEQ output contained only junctional sequences without quality scores, so filtering could not match that applied to full-length reads. Sequences were annotated with PyIR, a Python wrapper for IgBLAST v1.9, using IMGT germline references to assign V/J genes and CDR3. Any read was removed if the V/J assignment was weak (E-value above 1e-6), the CDR3 was missing, or the read contained stop codons, out-of-frame junctions, or ambiguous translated residues. V3J clonotypes were defined as sequences sharing the same inferred V gene, J gene, and CDR3 amino acid sequence. The percentage overlap between two repertoires was calculated by dividing the number of shared unique clonotypes by the size of the smaller repertoire. Three approaches were used to assess repertoire richness: RTK rarefaction, the Chao1 estimator, and Recon v2.1 estimates of unobserved clonotypes. OLGA was used to compute generation probabilities for all TCRbeta clonotypes that the gDNA method yielded from a handful of donors. The table comes from immuneACCESS by way of TCRdb, which keeps in-frame sequences with V and J called. Part of the clones is missing from these tables; in studies checked, under half for an unresolved V gene and the rest for unknown reasons. V, J and clone size derive from that table, while D and trimming were established from the DNA sequence. Counted in this sample were more than 1,200,000 clones; 98% to 99% of them appeared once. Clones ranked in the top ten supply around 0.38% of the sample.

A note on this clone: Its recognized antigen is unknown. No clone much larger than this one lies a single base away; base qualities are absent.

The donors were healthy, HIV-negative adults who had no recently reported acute infections or vaccinations. Every donor was a Caucasian adult residing in Nashville, Tennessee, USA. CD4+ T cells were enriched through magnetic negative selection, after which naive cells were positively selected on CD45RA and the remaining negative fraction served as the memory subset. Blood was collected by leukapheresis, and PBMCs were isolated by Ficoll-Histopaque density gradient centrifugation and then cryopreserved in liquid nitrogen vapor phase. Analytical flow cytometry was used to check the purity and quantity of every magnetically sorted T cell population. Each sorted fraction had its genomic DNA isolated and then quantified by UV absorbance on a Nanodrop 2000c. At the junction V is shortened by 7 bases and J by 5 bases, with 12 bases in between. From the cysteine through the phenylalanine, the CDR3 covers 13 amino acids. The DNA shown is the 39-base CDR3, in frame from base 1. From a lookup of the germline V gene, CDR1 and CDR2 are MDHEN and SYDVKM.

The chain is encoded by TRBV28 joined to TRBJ1-5; perhaps TRBD1 is the D gene, with 5 bases matching. This receptor was obtained from a man younger than 40 in good health. Input material: naive CD4+ T cells sorted from blood. This sample's cell subset or site label indicates: CD45RA+ positively selected. The sequenced DNA is TGTGCCAGCACCCCGGGACCAGATCAGCCCCAGCATTTT. Translation gives CASTPGPDQPQHF.